This T cell receptor (beta chain) was documented in a study of T cell changes during pregnancy in multiple sclerosis. Data came from immunoSEQ multiplex PCR; TCRdb stores just in-frame clones and leaves some out. Of under 95,000 clones in the sample, 94% were seen once. This CDR3 has 11 amino acids. In germline, CDR1 is DFQATT, CDR2 SNEGSKA (reference sequence). The V and J ends lost 6 bases and 7 bases respectively, with 10 bases between them. The sequence came from a female donor in good health, enrolled as a control in a pregnancy study. Sample: peripheral blood, taken in the second trimester of pregnancy. The chain has TRBV20-1 and TRBJ2-1; TRBD2 is a possible D gene (6 bases). DNA of the CDR3: TGCAGTGCAAATAGCGGTAATGAGCAGTTCTTC. This sequence encodes CSANSGNEQFF.